Following are 4 T cell receptor beta chains from one sample sequenced in a study of blood T cell repertoires in COVID-19 (TCRdb year 2020). Receptors were amplified or captured by the immunoSEQ multiplex PCR assay. The immuneACCESS repertoire file appears here via TCRdb, limited to in-frame rearrangements. These files lack a portion of the clones; in checked studies, under half of the deficit traces to unresolved V genes, and the cause of the others is not known. The sample profile shows about 310,000 clones; roughly 89% of them were found once. 3.5% to 4.5% of the sample rests with the top ten. Sample: PBMCs or T cells enriched from blood (not recorded which). All receptors come from a woman between 18 and 30 years old with acute COVID-19.

The V and J genes are TRBV27 and TRBJ2-7; 12 nucleotides match TRBD1. The CDR3 length is 13 residues. V dropped 5 bases and J dropped 9; count of bases not matched to a gene: 5. Germline V gene data show CDR1 as MNHEY and CDR2 as SMNVEV (reference sequence). The CDR3 nucleotides read TGTGCCAGCAGTCCCGGGACAGGGGGCCGGCAGTACTTC. Its translation: CASSPGTGGRQYF.

The J gene is TRBJ2-2, the V gene TRBV24-1; 13 bases agree with TRBD2. The length of the CDR3 is 18 residues. Trimming at V came to 0 bases and at J to 5 bases, leaving 5 bases not matched to a gene. Germline V gene lookup returns CDR1 KGHDR and CDR2 SFDVKD. The CDR3 reads CATSDLPGTSGITGELFF. In DNA form, the CDR3 reads TGTGCCACCAGTGATTTGCCGGGGACTAGCGGGATTACCGGGGAGCTGTTTTTT.

The rearrangement joins TRBV27 to TRBJ2-1; the match to TRBD2 covers 10 bases. J lost 8 bases, V lost 3 bases, and 10 bases had no gene match. Germline V lookup: CDR1 MNHEY, CDR2 SMNVEV (reference sequence). The CDR3 loop spans 16 amino acids. The CDR3 spells CASSFMGSGRDYEQFF. The CDR3 DNA follows: TGTGCCAGCAGTTTTATGGGCAGCGGGAGGGACTATGAGCAGTTCTTC.

The V call is TRBV18, the J call TRBJ1-1; D perhaps matches TRBD1 (6 bases). Germline V CDR1 and CDR2: KGHSH, LQKENI. The CDR3 is 16 amino acids. The V end lost 3 bases, the J end lost 3 bases, and 17 bases lay between the germline ends. CDR3 sequence reads: CASSPFLDRSHTEAFF. In nucleotides, the CDR3 is TGTGCCAGCTCACCCTTCCTCGACAGGTCCCACACTGAAGCTTTCTTT.